This T cell receptor beta chain was identified in a study of glioma-infiltrating T cells. The CDR3 covers 13 residues. CDR1 and CDR2 from the germline V gene are SGHTA and FQGNSA. Details on this clonotype: A much larger clone lies one base from this, so it may be a read error.

Using RNA template, CDR3s of TCR alpha and beta were amplified with iRepertoire arm-PCR. From the multiplex PCR reads, TCRdb called clonotypes with MiXCR, one entry per CDR3 protein. The sample records about 200,000 distinct CDR3 sequences, more than 25% being singletons. The sequenced sample was glioma tissue, nonneoplastic brain tissue, or PBMCs (not recorded which). The clonotype was recovered from a human donor with low-grade glioma or glioblastoma, undergoing nonglioma brain surgery, or in good health (not recorded which). The chain combines TRBV7-2 with TRBJ1-4, with D uncertain. CDR3 DNA sequence: TGTGCCGGCAGCGTTCAAGGAGGGGAAAAACTGTTTTTT. It translates to CAGSVQGGEKLFF. Based on the CDR3 plus reference TRBV7-2 and TRBJ1-4, the full variable domain is GAGVSQSPSNKVTEKGKDVELRCDPISGHTALYWYRQSLGQGLEFLIYFQGNSAPDKSGLPSDRFSAERTGGSVSTLTIQRTQQEDSAVYLCAGSVQGGEKLFFGSGTQLSVL.